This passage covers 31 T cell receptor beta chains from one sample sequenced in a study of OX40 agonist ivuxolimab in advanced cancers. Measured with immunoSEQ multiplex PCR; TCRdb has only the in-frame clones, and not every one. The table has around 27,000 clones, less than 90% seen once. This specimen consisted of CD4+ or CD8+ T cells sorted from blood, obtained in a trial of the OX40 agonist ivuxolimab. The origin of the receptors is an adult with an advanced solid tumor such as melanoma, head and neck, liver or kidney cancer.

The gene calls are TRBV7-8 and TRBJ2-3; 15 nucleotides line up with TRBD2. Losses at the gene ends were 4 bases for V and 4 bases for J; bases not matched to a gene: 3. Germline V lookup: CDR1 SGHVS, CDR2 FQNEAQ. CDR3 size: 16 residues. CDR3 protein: CASSSGTSGRPDTQYF. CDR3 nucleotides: TGTGCCAGCAGCTCCGGGACTAGCGGGAGGCCAGATACGCAGTATTTT.

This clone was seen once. The CDR3, as DNA: TGTGCCAGCTCACCGGGCTCACCAGGAGCGGGGGTCCTAAACGAGCAGTACTTC. Residues: CASSPGSPGAGVLNEQYF. The chain carries TRBV18 and TRBJ2-7; 8 nucleotides align to TRBD2. This CDR3 region has 18 residues. J lost 5 bases, V lost 3 bases, and 18 bases had no gene match. Germline V CDR1 and CDR2: KGHSH, LQKENI.

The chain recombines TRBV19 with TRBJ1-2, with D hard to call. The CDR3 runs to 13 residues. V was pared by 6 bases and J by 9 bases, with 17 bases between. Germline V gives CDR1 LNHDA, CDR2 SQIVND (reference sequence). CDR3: CASSTGGPNSYTF. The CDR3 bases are TGTGCCAGTAGCACCGGCGGACCAAACAGCTACACCTTC.

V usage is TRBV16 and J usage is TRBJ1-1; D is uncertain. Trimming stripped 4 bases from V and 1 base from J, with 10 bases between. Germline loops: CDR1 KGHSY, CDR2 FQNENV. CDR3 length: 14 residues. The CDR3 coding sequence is TGTGCCAGCAGCCCCCGTTCGGGGAACACTGAAGCTTTCTTT. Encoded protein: CASSPRSGNTEAFF.

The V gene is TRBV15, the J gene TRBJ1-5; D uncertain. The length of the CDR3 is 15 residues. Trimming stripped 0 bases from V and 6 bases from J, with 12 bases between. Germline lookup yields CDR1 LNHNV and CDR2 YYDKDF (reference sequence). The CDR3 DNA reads TGTGCCACCAGCAGAGATAGAGGGTTTGGTCAGCCCCAGCATTTT. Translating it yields CATSRDRGFGQPQHF.

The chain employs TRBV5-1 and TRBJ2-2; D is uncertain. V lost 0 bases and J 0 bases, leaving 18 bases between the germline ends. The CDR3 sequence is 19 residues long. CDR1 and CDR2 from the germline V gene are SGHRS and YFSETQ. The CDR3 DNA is TGCGCCAGCAGCTTGGCCAAAACCCCTGAGAATACGAACACCGGGGAGCTGTTTTTT. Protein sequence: CASSLAKTPENTNTGELFF.

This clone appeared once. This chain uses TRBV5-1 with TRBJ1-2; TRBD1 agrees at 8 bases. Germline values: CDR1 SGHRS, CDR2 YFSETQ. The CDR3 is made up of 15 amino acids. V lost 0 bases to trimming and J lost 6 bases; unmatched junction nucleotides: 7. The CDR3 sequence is CASSLALSGGDGYTF. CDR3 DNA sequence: TGCGCCAGCAGCTTGGCCCTCTCAGGGGGCGATGGCTACACCTTC.

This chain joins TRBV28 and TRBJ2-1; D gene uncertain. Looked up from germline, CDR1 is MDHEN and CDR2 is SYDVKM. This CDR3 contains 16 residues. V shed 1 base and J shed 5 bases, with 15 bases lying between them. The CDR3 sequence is CASSLYSGLEHNEQFF. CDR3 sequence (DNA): TGTGCCAGCAGTTTATATTCCGGTCTGGAACACAATGAGCAGTTCTTC.

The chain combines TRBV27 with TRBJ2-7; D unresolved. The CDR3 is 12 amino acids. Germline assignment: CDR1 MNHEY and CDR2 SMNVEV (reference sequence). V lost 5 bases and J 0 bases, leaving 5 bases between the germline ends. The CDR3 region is CASSDGSYEQYF. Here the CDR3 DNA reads TGTGCCAGCAGTGACGGCTCCTACGAGCAGTACTTC.

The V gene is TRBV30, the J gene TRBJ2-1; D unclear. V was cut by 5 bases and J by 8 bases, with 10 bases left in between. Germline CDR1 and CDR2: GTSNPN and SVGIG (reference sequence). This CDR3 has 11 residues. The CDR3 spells CAWEIWDEQFF. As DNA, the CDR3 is TGTGCCTGGGAGATTTGGGATGAGCAGTTCTTC.

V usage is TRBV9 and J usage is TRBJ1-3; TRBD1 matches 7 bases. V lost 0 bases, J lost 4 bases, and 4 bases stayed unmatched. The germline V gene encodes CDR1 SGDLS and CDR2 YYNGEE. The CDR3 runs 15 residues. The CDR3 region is CASSVDTGAGNTIYF. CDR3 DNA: TGTGCCAGCAGCGTAGATACAGGGGCGGGAAACACCATATATTTT.

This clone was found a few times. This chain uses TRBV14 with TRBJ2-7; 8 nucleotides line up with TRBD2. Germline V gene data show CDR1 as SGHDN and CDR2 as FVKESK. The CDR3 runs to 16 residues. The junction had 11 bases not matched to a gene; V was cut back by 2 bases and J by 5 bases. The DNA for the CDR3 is TGTGCCAGCAGCCAAACCCACTCCAGCGGGAGCGACGAGCAGTACTTC. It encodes CASSQTHSSGSDEQYF.

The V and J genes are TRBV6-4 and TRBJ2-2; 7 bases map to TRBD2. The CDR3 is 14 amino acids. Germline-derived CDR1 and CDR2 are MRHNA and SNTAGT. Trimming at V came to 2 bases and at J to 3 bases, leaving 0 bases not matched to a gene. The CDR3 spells CASSDGRDTGELFF. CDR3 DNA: TGTGCCAGCAGTGACGGGAGGGACACCGGGGAGCTGTTTTTT.

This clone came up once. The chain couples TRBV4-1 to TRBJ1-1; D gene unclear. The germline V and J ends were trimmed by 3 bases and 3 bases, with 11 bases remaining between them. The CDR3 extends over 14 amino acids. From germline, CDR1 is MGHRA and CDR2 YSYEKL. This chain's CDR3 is CASSQINKDTEAFF. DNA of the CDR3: TGCGCCAGCAGCCAGATAAACAAGGACACTGAAGCTTTCTTT.

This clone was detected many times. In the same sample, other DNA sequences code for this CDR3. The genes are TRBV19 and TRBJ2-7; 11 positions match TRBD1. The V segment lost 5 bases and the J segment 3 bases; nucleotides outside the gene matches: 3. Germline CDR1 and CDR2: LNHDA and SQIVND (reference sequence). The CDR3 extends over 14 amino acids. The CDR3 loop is CASSAGTGGYEQYF. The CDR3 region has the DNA TGTGCCAGTAGTGCCGGGACAGGGGGCTACGAGCAGTACTTC.

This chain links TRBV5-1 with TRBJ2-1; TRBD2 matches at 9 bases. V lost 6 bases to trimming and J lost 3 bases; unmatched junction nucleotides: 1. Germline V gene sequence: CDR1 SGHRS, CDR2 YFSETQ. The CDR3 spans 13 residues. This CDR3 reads CASKTSGYNEQFF. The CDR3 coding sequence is TGCGCCAGCAAGACTAGCGGCTACAATGAGCAGTTCTTC. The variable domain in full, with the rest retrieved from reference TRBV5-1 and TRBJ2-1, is KAGVTQTPRYLIKTRGQQVTLSCSPISGHRSVSWYQQTPGQGLQFLFEYFSETQRNKGNFPGRFSGRQFSNSRSEMNVSTLELGDSALYLCASKTSGYNEQFFGPGTRLTVL.

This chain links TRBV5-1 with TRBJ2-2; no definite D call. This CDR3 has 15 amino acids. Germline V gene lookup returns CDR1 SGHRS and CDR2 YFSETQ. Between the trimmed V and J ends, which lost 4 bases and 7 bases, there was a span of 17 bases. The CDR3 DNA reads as TGCGCCAGCAGCGCGCCGAGAGTGACCGGCGGGGAGCTGTTTTTT. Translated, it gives CASSAPRVTGGELFF.

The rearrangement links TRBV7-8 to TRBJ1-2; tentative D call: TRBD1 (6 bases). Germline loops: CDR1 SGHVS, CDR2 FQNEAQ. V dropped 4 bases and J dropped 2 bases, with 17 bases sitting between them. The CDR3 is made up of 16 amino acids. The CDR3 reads CASSSPRDILNYGYTF. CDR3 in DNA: TGTGCCAGCAGCTCACCCCGGGACATCCTGAACTATGGCTACACCTTC. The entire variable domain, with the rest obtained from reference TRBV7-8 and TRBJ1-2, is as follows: GAGVSQSPRYKVAKRGQDVALRCDPISGHVSLFWYQQALGQGPEFLTYFQNEAQLDKSGLPSDRFFAERPEGSVSTLKIQRTQQEDSAVYLCASSSPRDILNYGYTFGSGTRLTVV.

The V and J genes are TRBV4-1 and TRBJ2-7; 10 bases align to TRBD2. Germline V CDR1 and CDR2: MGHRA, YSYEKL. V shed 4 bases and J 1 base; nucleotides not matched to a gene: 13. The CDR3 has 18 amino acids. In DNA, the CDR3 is TGCGCCAGCAGCCTGTCGCCGGTAGCGGGAGGTTGGTCCTACGAGCAGTACTTC. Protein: CASSLSPVAGGWSYEQYF.

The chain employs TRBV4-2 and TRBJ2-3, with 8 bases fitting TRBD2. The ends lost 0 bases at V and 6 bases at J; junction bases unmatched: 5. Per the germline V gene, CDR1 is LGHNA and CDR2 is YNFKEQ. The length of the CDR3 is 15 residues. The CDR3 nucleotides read TGTGCCAGCAGCCAAGAACTAGCGGCCAGGGATACGCAGTATTTT. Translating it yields CASSQELAARDTQYF.

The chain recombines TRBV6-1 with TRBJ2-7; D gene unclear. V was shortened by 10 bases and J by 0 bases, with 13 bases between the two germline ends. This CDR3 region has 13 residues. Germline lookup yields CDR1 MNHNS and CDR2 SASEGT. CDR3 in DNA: TGTGCCACGGAATTTTTAAGCTCCTACGAGCAGTACTTC. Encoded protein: CATEFLSSYEQYF.

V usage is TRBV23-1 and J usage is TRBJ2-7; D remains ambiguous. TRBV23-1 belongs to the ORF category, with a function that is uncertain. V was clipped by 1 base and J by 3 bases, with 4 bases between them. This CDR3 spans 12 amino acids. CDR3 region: CASSQYFYEQYF. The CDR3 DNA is TGCGCCAGCAGTCAATACTTCTACGAGCAGTACTTC.

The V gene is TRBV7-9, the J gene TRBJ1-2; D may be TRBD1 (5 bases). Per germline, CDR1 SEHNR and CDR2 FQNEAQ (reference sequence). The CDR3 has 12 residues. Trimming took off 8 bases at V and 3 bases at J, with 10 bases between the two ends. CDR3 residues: CASFGTDYGYTF. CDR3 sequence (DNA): TGTGCCAGCTTCGGGACGGACTATGGCTACACCTTC.

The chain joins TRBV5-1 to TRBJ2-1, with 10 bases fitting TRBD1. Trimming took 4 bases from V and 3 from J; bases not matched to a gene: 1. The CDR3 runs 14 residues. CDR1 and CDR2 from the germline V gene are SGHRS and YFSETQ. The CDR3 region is CASSGDRGYNEQFF. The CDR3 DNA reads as TGCGCCAGCAGCGGGGACAGGGGCTACAATGAGCAGTTCTTC.

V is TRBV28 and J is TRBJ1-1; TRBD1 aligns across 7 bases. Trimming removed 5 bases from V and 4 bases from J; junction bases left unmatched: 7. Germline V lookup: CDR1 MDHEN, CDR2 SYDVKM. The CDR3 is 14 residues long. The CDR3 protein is CASSLKGAPTEAFF. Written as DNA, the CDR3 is TGTGCCAGCAGTCTAAAGGGGGCGCCCACTGAAGCTTTCTTT.

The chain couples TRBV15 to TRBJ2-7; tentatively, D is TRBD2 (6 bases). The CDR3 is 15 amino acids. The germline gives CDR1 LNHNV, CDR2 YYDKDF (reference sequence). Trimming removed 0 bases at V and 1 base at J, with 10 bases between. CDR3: CATSRDWGESYEQYF. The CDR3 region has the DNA TGTGCCACCAGCAGAGATTGGGGGGAATCCTACGAGCAGTACTTC.

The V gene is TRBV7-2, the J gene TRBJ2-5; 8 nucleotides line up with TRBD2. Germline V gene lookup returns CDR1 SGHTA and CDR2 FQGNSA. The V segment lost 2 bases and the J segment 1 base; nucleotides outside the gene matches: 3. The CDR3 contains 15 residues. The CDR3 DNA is TGTGCCAGCAGCTTACGGGGGGGGATCCAAGAGACCCAGTACTTC. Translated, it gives CASSLRGGIQETQYF. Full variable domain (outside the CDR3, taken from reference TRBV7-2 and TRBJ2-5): GAGVSQSPSNKVTEKGKDVELRCDPISGHTALYWYRQSLGQGLEFLIYFQGNSAPDKSGLPSDRFSAERTGGSVSTLTIQRTQQEDSAVYLCASSLRGGIQETQYFGPGTRLLVL.

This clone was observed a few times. The CDR3 protein is CASSDRPGLEGNEQFF. In nucleotides, the CDR3 is TGTGCCAGCAGTGACCGCCCGGGACTAGAAGGCAATGAGCAGTTCTTC. V and J are TRBV6-4 and TRBJ2-1, with 8 bases that match TRBD2. Germline values: CDR1 MRHNA, CDR2 SNTAGT. The trim removed 2 bases at V and 6 bases at J, leaving 9 bases unmatched. The CDR3 loop spans 16 amino acids.

The CDR3 nucleotides read TGTGCCAGCAGTGAGGCCTACGAGCAGTACTTC. This codes for CASSEAYEQYF. The rearrangement uses TRBV25-1 and TRBJ2-7; D not resolved. From germline, CDR1 is MGHDK and CDR2 SYGVNS. Trimming shortened V by 3 bases and J by 2 bases, and 2 bases separated the two germline ends. This CDR3 has 11 amino acids.

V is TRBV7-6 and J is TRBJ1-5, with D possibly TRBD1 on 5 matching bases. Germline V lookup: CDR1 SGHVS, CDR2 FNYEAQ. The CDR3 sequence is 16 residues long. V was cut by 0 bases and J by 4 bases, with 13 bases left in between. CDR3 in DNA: TGTGCCAGCAGCTTAGCGCGGGACCTTCTAAATCAGCCCCAGCATTTT. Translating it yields CASSLARDLLNQPQHF.

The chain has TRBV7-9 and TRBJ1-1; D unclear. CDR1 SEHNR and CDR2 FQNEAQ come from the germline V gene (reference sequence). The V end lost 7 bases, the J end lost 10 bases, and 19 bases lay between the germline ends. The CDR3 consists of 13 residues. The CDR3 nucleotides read TGTGCCAGCACCCCGAAGGCGGGGAGTCGAGCTTTCTTT. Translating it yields CASTPKAGSRAFF.